This T cell receptor (beta chain) emerged from a study of molecular identifiers for immune sequencing clone quantification. This clonotype was seen at least ten times. The antigen is unknown. This CDR3 spans 14 amino acids. Germline V gives CDR1 GTSNPN, CDR2 SVGIG (reference sequence). Losses at the gene ends were 3 bases for V and 8 bases for J; bases not matched to a gene: 8. Study-wide findings and caveats: With a barcode shared among identical TCR molecules, highly expanded clone sizes could be underestimated.

Bulk TCR libraries were made with methods that had been previously described and with listed TCR primers. In TCRdb, the PCR reads were re-called with MiXCR into one record per CDR3 protein. This repertoire shows hundreds of thousands of distinct CDR3 sequences, less than 30% found once; its top ten account for 0.78%. Naive CD8 libraries were made from about 20,000 to 1,000,000 sorted cells, and they used 10%, 30% or 50% RNA. In the sort, naive CD8 T cells were defined as CD8+CD4-CCR7+CD45RA+. The chain joins TRBV30 to TRBJ2-1; TRBD2 matches at 9 bases. The clonotype was recovered from a human donor in good health. Some libraries in this study had Jurkat cell RNA spiked in. The sequenced sample consisted of naive CD8+ T cells from blood, with Jurkat cell RNA spiked in. Noted subset: FACS-sorted CD8+CD4-CCR7+CD45RA+ naive T cells. Here the CDR3 reads CAWSRLADGYEQFF. The CDR3 nucleotides are TGTGCCTGGAGCAGACTAGCGGACGGATATGAGCAGTTCTTC. Drawing the rest from reference TRBV30 and TRBJ2-1, the complete variable domain is SQTIHQWPATLVQPVGSPLSLECTVEGTSNPNLYWYRQAAGRGLQLLFYSVGIGQISSEVPQNLSASRPQDRQFILSSKKLLLSDSGFYLCAWSRLADGYEQFFGPGTRLTVL.